This TCR beta chain was obtained from a study of blood T cell repertoires in COVID-19. The assay was immunoSEQ multiplex PCR, and TCRdb's table has in-frame clones only and misses some. The sample contains around 200,000 clones, about 82% of which appear only once. The TCR comes from a middle-aged man with acute COVID-19. The material sequenced was PBMCs or T cells enriched from blood (not recorded which).

CDR3: CASSSTSTGPGYTF. As DNA, the CDR3 is TGTGCCAGCAGCTCTACCTCGACAGGGCCTGGCTACACCTTC. The genes are TRBV7-9 and TRBJ1-2, with 7 bases that match TRBD1. The CDR3 has 14 amino acids. CDR1 is SEHNR and CDR2 is FQNEAQ in the germline V gene (reference sequence). The junction had 9 bases not matched to a gene; V was cut back by 4 bases and J by 7 bases.